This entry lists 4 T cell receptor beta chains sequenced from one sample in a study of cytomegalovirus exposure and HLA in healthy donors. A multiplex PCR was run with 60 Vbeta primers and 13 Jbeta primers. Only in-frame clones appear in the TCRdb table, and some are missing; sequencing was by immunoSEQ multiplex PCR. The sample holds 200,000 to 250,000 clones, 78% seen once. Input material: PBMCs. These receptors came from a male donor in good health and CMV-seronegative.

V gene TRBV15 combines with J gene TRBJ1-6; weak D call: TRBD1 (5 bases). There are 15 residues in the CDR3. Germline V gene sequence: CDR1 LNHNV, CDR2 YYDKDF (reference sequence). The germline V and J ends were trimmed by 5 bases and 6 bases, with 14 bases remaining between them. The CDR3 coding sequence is TGTGCCACCAGCTGGAGGGGAGAGTCTAATTCACCCCTCCACTTT. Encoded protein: CATSWRGESNSPLHF.

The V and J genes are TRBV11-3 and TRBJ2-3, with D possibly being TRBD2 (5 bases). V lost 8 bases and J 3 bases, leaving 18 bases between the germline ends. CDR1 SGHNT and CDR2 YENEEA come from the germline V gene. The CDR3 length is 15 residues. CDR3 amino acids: CASRRRGLATDTQYF. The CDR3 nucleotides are TGTGCCAGCCGCAGACGAGGGCTAGCAACAGATACGCAGTATTTT.

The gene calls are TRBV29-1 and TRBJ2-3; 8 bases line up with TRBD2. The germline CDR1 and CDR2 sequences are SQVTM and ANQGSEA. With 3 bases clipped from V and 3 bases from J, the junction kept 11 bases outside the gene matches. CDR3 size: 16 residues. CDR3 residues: CSVDSVAGGGTDTQYF. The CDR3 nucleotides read TGCAGCGTTGATAGCGTGGCGGGAGGAGGGACAGATACGCAGTATTTT.

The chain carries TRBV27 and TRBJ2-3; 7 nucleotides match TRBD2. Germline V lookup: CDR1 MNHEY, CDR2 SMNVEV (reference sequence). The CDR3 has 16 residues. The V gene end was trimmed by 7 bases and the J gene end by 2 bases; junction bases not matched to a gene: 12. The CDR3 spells CASTGGGSETTDTQYF. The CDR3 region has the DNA TGTGCCAGCACCGGGGGAGGGAGCGAGACCACAGATACGCAGTATTTT.